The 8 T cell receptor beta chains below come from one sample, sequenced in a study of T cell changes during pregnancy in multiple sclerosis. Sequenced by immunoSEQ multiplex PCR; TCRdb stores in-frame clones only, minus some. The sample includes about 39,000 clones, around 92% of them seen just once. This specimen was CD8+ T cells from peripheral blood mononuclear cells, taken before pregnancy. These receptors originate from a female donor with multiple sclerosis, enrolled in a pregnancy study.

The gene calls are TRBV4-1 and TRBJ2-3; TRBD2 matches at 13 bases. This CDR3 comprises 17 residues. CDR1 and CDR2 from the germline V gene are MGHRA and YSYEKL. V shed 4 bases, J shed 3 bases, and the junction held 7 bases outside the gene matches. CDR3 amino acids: CASSLWTSGSLTDTQYF. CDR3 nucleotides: TGCGCCAGCAGCCTTTGGACTAGCGGGAGTCTTACAGATACGCAGTATTTT.

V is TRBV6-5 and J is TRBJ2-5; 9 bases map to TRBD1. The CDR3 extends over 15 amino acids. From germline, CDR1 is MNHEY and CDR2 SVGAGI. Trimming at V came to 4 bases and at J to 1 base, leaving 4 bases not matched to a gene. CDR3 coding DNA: TGTGCCAGCAGTTCCCCGGGACAGGGCCAAGAGACCCAGTACTTC. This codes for CASSSPGQGQETQYF.

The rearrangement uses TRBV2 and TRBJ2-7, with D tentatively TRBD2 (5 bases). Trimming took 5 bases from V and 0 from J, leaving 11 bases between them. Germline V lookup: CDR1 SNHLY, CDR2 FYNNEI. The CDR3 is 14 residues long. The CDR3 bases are TGTGCCAGCAGTACGAGCGGTTACTCCTACGAGCAGTACTTC. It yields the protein CASSTSGYSYEQYF.

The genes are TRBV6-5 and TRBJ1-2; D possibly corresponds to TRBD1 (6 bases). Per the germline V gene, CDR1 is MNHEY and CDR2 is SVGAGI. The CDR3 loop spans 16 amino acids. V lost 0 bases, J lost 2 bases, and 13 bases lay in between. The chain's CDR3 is CASSYSRTDRNYGYTF. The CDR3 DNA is TGTGCCAGCAGTTACTCCCGGACGGACAGAAACTATGGCTACACCTTC.

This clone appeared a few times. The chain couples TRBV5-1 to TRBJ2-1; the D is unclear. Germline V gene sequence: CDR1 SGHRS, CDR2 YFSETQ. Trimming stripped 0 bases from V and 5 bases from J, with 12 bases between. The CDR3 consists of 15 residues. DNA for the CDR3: TGCGCCAGCAGCTTGGACGGTGCCGTCAACAATGAGCAGTTCTTC. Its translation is CASSLDGAVNNEQFF.

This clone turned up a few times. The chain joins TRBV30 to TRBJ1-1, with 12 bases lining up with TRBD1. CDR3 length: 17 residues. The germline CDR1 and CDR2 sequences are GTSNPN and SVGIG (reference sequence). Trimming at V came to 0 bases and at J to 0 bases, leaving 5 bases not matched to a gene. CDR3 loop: CAWSVFGTGGMNTEAFF. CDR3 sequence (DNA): TGTGCCTGGAGTGTATTTGGGACAGGGGGCATGAACACTGAAGCTTTCTTT.

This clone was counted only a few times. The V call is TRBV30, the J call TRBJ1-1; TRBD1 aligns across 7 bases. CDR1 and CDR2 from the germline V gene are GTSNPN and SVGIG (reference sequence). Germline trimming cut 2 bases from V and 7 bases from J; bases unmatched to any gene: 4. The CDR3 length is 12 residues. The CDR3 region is CAWSLRDSEAFF. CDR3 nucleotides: TGTGCCTGGAGTCTCCGGGACAGTGAAGCTTTCTTT.

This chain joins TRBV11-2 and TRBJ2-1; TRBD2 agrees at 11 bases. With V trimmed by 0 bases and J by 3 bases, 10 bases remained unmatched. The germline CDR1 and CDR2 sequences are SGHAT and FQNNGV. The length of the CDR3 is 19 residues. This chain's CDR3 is CASSLDRGLAGGVYNEQFF. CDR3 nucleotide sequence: TGTGCCAGCAGCTTAGATAGGGGGTTAGCGGGAGGGGTCTACAATGAGCAGTTCTTC.